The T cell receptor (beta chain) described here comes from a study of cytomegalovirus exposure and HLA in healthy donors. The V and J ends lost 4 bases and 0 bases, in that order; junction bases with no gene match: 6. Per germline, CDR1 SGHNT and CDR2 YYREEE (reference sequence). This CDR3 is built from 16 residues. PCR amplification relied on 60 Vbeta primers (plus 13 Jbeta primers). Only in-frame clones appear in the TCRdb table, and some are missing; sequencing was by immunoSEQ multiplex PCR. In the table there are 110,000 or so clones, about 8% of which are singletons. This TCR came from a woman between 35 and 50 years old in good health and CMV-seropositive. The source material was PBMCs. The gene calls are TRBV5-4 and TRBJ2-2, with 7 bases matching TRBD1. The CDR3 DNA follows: TGTGCCAGCAGCACCACCGGGACAGCGAACACCGGGGAGCTGTTTTTT. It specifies CASSTTGTANTGELFF.